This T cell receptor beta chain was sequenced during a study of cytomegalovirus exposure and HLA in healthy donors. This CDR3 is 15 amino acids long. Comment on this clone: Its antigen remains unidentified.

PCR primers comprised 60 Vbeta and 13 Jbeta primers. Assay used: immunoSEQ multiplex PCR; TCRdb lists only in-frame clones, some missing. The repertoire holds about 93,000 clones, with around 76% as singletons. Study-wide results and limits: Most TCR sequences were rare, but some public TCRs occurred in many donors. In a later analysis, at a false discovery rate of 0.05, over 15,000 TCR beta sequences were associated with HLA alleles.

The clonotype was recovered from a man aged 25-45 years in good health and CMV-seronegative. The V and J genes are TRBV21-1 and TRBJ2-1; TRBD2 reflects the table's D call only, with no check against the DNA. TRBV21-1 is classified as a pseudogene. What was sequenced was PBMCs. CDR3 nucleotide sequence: TGTGCCAGCAGCAAAGAAGAGCCGGGGGACAATGAGCAGTTCTTC. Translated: CASSKEEPGDNEQFF.